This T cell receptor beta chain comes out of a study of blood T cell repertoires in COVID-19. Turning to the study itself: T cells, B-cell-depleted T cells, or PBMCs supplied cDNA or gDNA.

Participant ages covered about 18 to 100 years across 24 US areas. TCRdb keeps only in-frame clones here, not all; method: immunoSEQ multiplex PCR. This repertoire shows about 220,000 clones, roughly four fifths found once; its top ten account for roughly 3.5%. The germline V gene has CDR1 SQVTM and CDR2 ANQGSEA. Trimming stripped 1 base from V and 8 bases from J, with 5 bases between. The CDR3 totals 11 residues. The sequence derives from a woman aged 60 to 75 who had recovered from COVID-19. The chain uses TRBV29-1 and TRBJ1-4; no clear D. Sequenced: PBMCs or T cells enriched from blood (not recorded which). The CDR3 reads CSVEVGEKLFF. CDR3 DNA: TGCAGCGTTGAAGTCGGGGAAAAACTGTTTTTT.